Below are 10 T cell receptor beta chains sequenced from a single sample in a study of blood T cell repertoires in COVID-19. Data came from immunoSEQ multiplex PCR; TCRdb stores just in-frame clones and leaves some out. Here the sample spans about 230,000 clones, approximately 89% being singletons. The material sequenced was PBMCs or T cells enriched from blood (not recorded which). The source of these receptors is a woman in her thirties who had been exposed to COVID-19.

The gene calls are TRBV4-2 and TRBJ1-4, with D hard to call. The CDR3 is 13 amino acids. CDR1 LGHNA and CDR2 YNFKEQ come from the germline V gene. Trimming stripped 1 base from V and 5 bases from J, with 5 bases between. The CDR3 loop is CASSQGRNEKLFF. CDR3 nucleotides: TGTGCCAGCAGCCAAGGGCGGAATGAAAAACTGTTTTTT.

The chain links TRBV2 to TRBJ2-1; 7 bases align to TRBD2. This CDR3 contains 19 residues. V was clipped by 8 bases and J by 4 bases; unmatched bases: 23. Germline CDR1 and CDR2: SNHLY and FYNNEI. This CDR3 reads CASARFVPTTSFSYNEQFF. For the CDR3, the DNA is TGTGCCAGCGCCCGCTTCGTGCCCACGACTAGCTTTTCATACAATGAGCAGTTCTTC. The variable domain in full, with the rest retrieved from reference TRBV2 and TRBJ2-1, is EPEVTQTPSHQVTQMGQEVILRCVPISNHLYFYWYRQILGQKVEFLVSFYNNEISEKSEIFDDQFSVERPDGSNFTLKIRSTKLEDSAMYFCASARFVPTTSFSYNEQFFGPGTRLTVL.

For the CDR3, the DNA is TGTGCCAGTAGTATCGAAGGGAGTGGAGAGACCCAGTACTTC. Encoded protein: CASSIEGSGETQYF. The chain combines TRBV19 with TRBJ2-5, with D maybe TRBD2 (5 bases). V lost 3 bases to trimming and J lost 4 bases, with 12 bases between them. The CDR3 is made up of 14 amino acids. Per the germline V gene, CDR1 is LNHDA and CDR2 is SQIVND (reference sequence).

The chain carries TRBV2 and TRBJ1-2; 9 bases align to TRBD1. The CDR3 is made up of 16 amino acids. Germline V gene lookup returns CDR1 SNHLY and CDR2 FYNNEI. After removal of 10 bases from V and 5 bases from J, the junction contained 17 bases not matched to a gene. The CDR3 protein is CATPGQGAQRAYGYTF. DNA for the CDR3: TGTGCCACCCCGGGACAGGGTGCCCAACGAGCTTATGGCTACACCTTC. The full variable domain, with the rest looked up from reference TRBV2 and TRBJ1-2, is EPEVTQTPSHQVTQMGQEVILRCVPISNHLYFYWYRQILGQKVEFLVSFYNNEISEKSEIFDDQFSVERPDGSNFTLKIRSTKLEDSAMYFCATPGQGAQRAYGYTFGSGTRLTVV.

The chain joins TRBV4-2 to TRBJ1-1, with D possibly TRBD1 on 6 matching bases. Per the germline V gene, CDR1 is LGHNA and CDR2 is YNFKEQ. Trimming stripped 0 bases from V and 4 bases from J, with 15 bases between. This CDR3 region has 16 residues. CDR3: CASSQEWPQGVTEAFF. The CDR3 DNA reads as TGTGCCAGCAGCCAAGAGTGGCCACAGGGCGTCACTGAAGCTTTCTTT.

The V call is TRBV18, the J call TRBJ2-1; 9 nucleotides line up with TRBD1. The junction had 6 bases not matched to a gene; V was cut back by 4 bases and J by 5 bases. Per germline, CDR1 KGHSH and CDR2 LQKENI. CDR3 length: 15 residues. DNA for the CDR3: TGTGCCAGCTCACTACGACAGGGGGGGAACAATGAGCAGTTCTTC. Its protein is CASSLRQGGNNEQFF.

The J gene is TRBJ2-1, the V gene TRBV7-9, with D perhaps TRBD2 (5 bases). The CDR3 has 14 amino acids. V was cut by 2 bases and J by 6 bases, with 11 bases left in between. Germline loops: CDR1 SEHNR, CDR2 FQNEAQ (reference sequence). DNA of the CDR3: TGTGCCAGCAGCTTACGGGGTCCGGTCAATGAGCAGTTCTTC. It yields the protein CASSLRGPVNEQFF.

The chain uses TRBV5-1 and TRBJ1-2; no clear D. Between the trimmed V and J ends, which lost 0 bases and 5 bases, there was a span of 11 bases. The CDR3 has 14 residues. CDR1 is SGHRS, CDR2 YFSETQ, per germline. The CDR3 DNA reads as TGCGCCAGCAGCTTGGTGGACTTTGGATATGGCTACACCTTC. It codes for CASSLVDFGYGYTF. Filled out from reference TRBV5-1 and TRBJ1-2, the complete variable domain reads KAGVTQTPRYLIKTRGQQVTLSCSPISGHRSVSWYQQTPGQGLQFLFEYFSETQRNKGNFPGRFSGRQFSNSRSEMNVSTLELGDSALYLCASSLVDFGYGYTFGSGTRLTVV.

The CDR3 region has the DNA TGTGCCAGCAGCCCCGGGGGAGGCCGGGAGACCCAGTACTTC. This codes for CASSPGGGRETQYF. This rearrangement joins TRBV7-3 to TRBJ2-5; D may be TRBD2 (6 bases). Trimming took 5 bases from V and 5 from J, leaving 15 bases between them. Germline CDR1 and CDR2: SGHTA and FQGTGA. This CDR3 comprises 14 residues.

The rearrangement links TRBV7-8 to TRBJ2-1; TRBD2 matches at 11 bases. Germline CDR1 and CDR2: SGHVS and FQNEAQ. This CDR3 spans 15 amino acids. Trimming removed 4 bases from V and 10 bases from J; junction bases left unmatched: 9. The CDR3 bases are TGTGCCAGCAGCTCGTTAGCGGGAGGGCCAGAGGAGCAGTTCTTC. It translates to CASSSLAGGPEEQFF.